This is a list of T cell receptor beta chains from one sample in a study of T cells in Graves' hyperthyroidism and ophthalmopathy. One entry per CDR3 protein results from TCRdb running MiXCR on the multiplex PCR reads. This sample yields 500,000 or so distinct CDR3 sequences, of which about a sixth are seen a single time; roughly a sixth belongs to the top ten. Sequenced material: blood. The receptors originated from a woman aged 18 to 35 with Graves' ophthalmopathy. The CDR3 runs from the conserved cysteine through the conserved F or W. Each record gives: CDR3 length, V gene, D gene, J gene, clone size, CDR3 protein, CDR3 DNA. A D gene is named only where the DNA matches it firmly. Expanded clones get a size class; other rows say once, few or many, or leave the size out.

CDR3 length: 14
V gene: TRBV20-1
D gene: TRBD2
J gene: TRBJ2-7
clone size: many
CDR3 protein: CSARILAGGYEQYF
CDR3 DNA: TGCAGTGCTAGAATACTAGCGGGGGGATACGAGCAGTACTTC

CDR3 length: 14
V gene: TRBV4-2
D gene: TRBD2
J gene: TRBJ2-5
clone size: many
CDR3 protein: CASSQGEGMVTQYF
CDR3 DNA: TGTGCCAGCAGCCAAGGGGAGGGGATGGTGACCCAGTACTTC

CDR3 length: 13
V gene: TRBV28
D gene: TRBD1
J gene: TRBJ1-2
clone size: many
CDR3 protein: CASRGTAVRGYTF
CDR3 DNA: TGTGCCAGCAGAGGGACAGCCGTGCGAGGCTACACCTTC

CDR3 length: 14
V gene: TRBV5-1
D gene: NA
J gene: TRBJ2-2
clone size: NA
CDR3 protein: CASSYAVNTGELFF
CDR3 DNA: TGCGCCAGCAGCTATGCAGTTAACACCGGGGAGCTGTTTTTT

CDR3 length: 11
V gene: TRBV30
D gene: NA
J gene: TRBJ2-2
clone size: few
CDR3 protein: CAFSYTGELFF
CDR3 DNA: TGTGCCTTTTCCTATACCGGGGAGCTGTTTTTT

CDR3 length: 17
V gene: TRBV18
D gene: NA
J gene: TRBJ1-4
clone size: few
CDR3 protein: CASSPEPDGTTNEKLFF
CDR3 DNA: TGTGCCAGCTCACCAGAGCCGGACGGCACAACTAATGAAAAACTGTTTTTT

CDR3 length: 16
V gene: TRBV6-2/TRBV6-3
D gene: TRBD2
J gene: TRBJ2-3
clone size: NA
CDR3 protein: CASSYSGGAGADTQYF
CDR3 DNA: TGTGCCAGCAGTTACTCCGGGGGGGCCGGGGCAGATACGCAGTATTTT

CDR3 length: 14
V gene: TRBV16
D gene: TRBD1
J gene: TRBJ2-7
clone size: few
CDR3 protein: CASSPGDRGHEQYF
CDR3 DNA: TGTGCCAGCAGCCCCGGGGACAGGGGCCACGAGCAGTACTTC

CDR3 length: 14
V gene: TRBV7-3
D gene: NA
J gene: TRBJ2-1
clone size: many
CDR3 protein: CASSRESAYSEQFF
CDR3 DNA: TGTGCCAGCAGCCGAGAGTCAGCCTACTCTGAGCAGTTCTTC

CDR3 length: 15
V gene: TRBV5-6
D gene: TRBD2
J gene: TRBJ2-5
clone size: many
CDR3 protein: CASSLGLADQETQYF
CDR3 DNA: TGTGCCAGCAGCTTGGGACTAGCGGACCAAGAGACCCAGTACTTC

CDR3 length: 18
V gene: TRBV7-2
D gene: TRBD1
J gene: TRBJ1-5
clone size: many
CDR3 protein: CASSLRRDNTGGLGSQHF
CDR3 DNA: TGTGCCAGCAGCTTACGACGGGACAACACAGGGGGCCTGGGGTCCCAGCATTTT

CDR3 length: 14
V gene: TRBV20-1
D gene: NA
J gene: TRBJ2-3
clone size: NA
CDR3 protein: CSARAGGWTDTQYF
CDR3 DNA: TGCAGTGCTAGAGCAGGAGGTTGGACAGATACGCAGTATTTT

CDR3 length: 14
V gene: TRBV14
D gene: NA
J gene: TRBJ1-1
clone size: many
CDR3 protein: CASSPELGNTEAFF
CDR3 DNA: TGTGCCAGCAGCCCGGAATTGGGCAACACTGAAGCTTTCTTT

CDR3 length: 16
V gene: TRBV6-5
D gene: NA
J gene: TRBJ2-6
clone size: NA
CDR3 protein: CASSSRLSSGANVLTF
CDR3 DNA: TGCGCCAGCAGTTCCCGCCTGAGCTCTGGGGCCAACGTCCTGACTTTC

CDR3 length: 14
V gene: TRBV20-1
D gene: TRBD2
J gene: TRBJ2-5
clone size: once
CDR3 protein: CSATTSGAPETQYF
CDR3 DNA: TGCAGTGCCACCACTAGCGGGGCCCCAGAGACCCAGTACTTC

CDR3 length: 14
V gene: TRBV6-2/TRBV6-3
D gene: TRBD1
J gene: TRBJ1-4
clone size: many
CDR3 protein: CASSSPQGNEKLFF
CDR3 DNA: TGTGCCAGCAGTTCCCCACAGGGGAATGAAAAACTGTTTTTT

CDR3 length: 13
V gene: TRBV28
D gene: TRBD2
J gene: TRBJ2-5
clone size: NA
CDR3 protein: CAGRGGAYETQYF
CDR3 DNA: TGTGCCGGCCGCGGGGGGGCCTATGAGACCCAGTACTTC

CDR3 length: 15
V gene: TRBV27
D gene: NA
J gene: TRBJ2-3
clone size: NA
CDR3 protein: CASSLLTGSTDTQYF
CDR3 DNA: TGTGCCAGCAGTCTGTTGACAGGTAGCACAGATACGCAGTATTTT

CDR3 length: 13
V gene: TRBV6-1
D gene: NA
J gene: TRBJ1-3
clone size: NA
CDR3 protein: CASGAGSGNTIYF
CDR3 DNA: TGTGCCTCCGGGGCAGGGAGTGGAAACACCATATATTTT

CDR3 length: 13
V gene: TRBV18
D gene: TRBD1
J gene: TRBJ1-1
clone size: many
CDR3 protein: CASSPRDRTEAFF
CDR3 DNA: TGTGCCAGCTCACCACGGGACAGGACTGAAGCTTTCTTT